This TCR beta chain was obtained from a study of human T cells and chemical hapten exposure. Extraction of total RNA was performed on unfractionated whole blood. The CDR3 length is 14 residues. CDR1 and CDR2 (germline): SNHLY, FYNNEI. Unmatched junction bases numbered 7, after V lost 4 bases and J lost 7 bases. Each CDR3 protein gets one entry after TCRdb re-called the 5' RACE reads with MiXCR. The sample consists of roughly 81,000 distinct CDR3 sequences, under 10% of them appearing once. This sequence originates from a male donor in good health. The chain employs TRBV2 and TRBJ2-1, with 7 bases that match TRBD2. The CDR3 protein is CASSGEGQGNEQFF. The CDR3 DNA follows: TGTGCCAGCAGTGGGGAGGGGCAAGGTAATGAGCAGTTCTTC.